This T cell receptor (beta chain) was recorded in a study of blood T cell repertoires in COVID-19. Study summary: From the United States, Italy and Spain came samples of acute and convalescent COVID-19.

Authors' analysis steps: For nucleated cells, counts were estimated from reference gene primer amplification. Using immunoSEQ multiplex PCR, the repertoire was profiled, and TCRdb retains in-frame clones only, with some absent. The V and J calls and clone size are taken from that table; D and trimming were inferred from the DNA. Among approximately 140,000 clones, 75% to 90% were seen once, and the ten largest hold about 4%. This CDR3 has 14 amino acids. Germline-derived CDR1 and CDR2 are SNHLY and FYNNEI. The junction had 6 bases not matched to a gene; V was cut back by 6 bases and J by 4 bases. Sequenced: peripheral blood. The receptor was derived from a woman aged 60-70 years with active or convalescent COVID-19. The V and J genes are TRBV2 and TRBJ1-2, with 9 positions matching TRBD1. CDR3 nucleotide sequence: TGTGCCAGCAGCGGGACAGGGTTTACCTATGGCTACACCTTC. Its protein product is CASSGTGFTYGYTF. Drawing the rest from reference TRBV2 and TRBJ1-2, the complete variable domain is EPEVTQTPSHQVTQMGQEVILRCVPISNHLYFYWYRQILGQKVEFLVSFYNNEISEKSEIFDDQFSVERPDGSNFTLKIRSTKLEDSAMYFCASSGTGFTYGYTFGSGTRLTVV.